Below are 10 T cell receptor beta chains sequenced from a single sample in a study of blood T cell repertoires in COVID-19. Profiling relied on immunoSEQ multiplex PCR, and the TCRdb table lists in-frame clones only, not all of them. This sample carries roughly 110,000 clones, around 92% of them seen once, and the ten largest clones take roughly 4.9%. Sequences were obtained from peripheral blood. These receptors all come from a middle-aged man with active or convalescent COVID-19.

CDR3 nucleotides: TGTGCCAGCAGCGTAGGCGGGGGGGGAGAGACCCAGTACTTC. Amino acid sequence: CASSVGGGGETQYF. The chain uses TRBV9 and TRBJ2-5; TRBD2 matches 9 bases. This CDR3 has 14 amino acids. Per the germline V gene, CDR1 is SGDLS and CDR2 is YYNGEE. V trimming: 0 bases; J trimming: 4 bases; junction bases outside the gene matches: 1.

This rearrangement joins TRBV24-1 to TRBJ1-5, with 7 bases that match TRBD1. This CDR3 comprises 15 residues. Germline V lookup: CDR1 KGHDR, CDR2 SFDVKD. J was trimmed by 5 bases and V by 9 bases; bases with no gene match: 12. The DNA of the CDR3 is TGTGCCACCTCTTCCTCCGGGACAGAAGATCAGCCCCAGCATTTT. This codes for CATSSSGTEDQPQHF.

Comment on this clone: This same CDR3 is encoded by further DNA sequences in the sample. V usage is TRBV28 and J usage is TRBJ1-5; tentative D call: TRBD1 (5 bases). The CDR3 is 15 residues long. The germline CDR1 and CDR2 sequences are MDHEN and SYDVKM. Trimming took off 2 bases at V and 4 bases at J, with 12 bases between the two ends. CDR3 amino acids: CASSLGQGNNQPQHF. The CDR3 coding sequence is TGTGCCAGCAGTTTAGGGCAGGGAAATAATCAGCCCCAGCATTTT.

The chain couples TRBV12-3 or TRBV12-4 to TRBJ1-1, with 8 bases lining up with TRBD1. V trimming: 1 base; J trimming: 8 bases; junction bases outside the gene matches: 3. CDR3 length: 13 amino acids. The DNA for the CDR3 is TGTGCCAGCAGTTTAGTTAGACAGGGGGAAGCTTTCTTT. As protein: CASSLVRQGEAFF.

This chain uses TRBV30 with TRBJ2-7; no firm D call. The CDR3 length is 12 residues. V lost 2 bases and J lost 3, with 8 bases in between. CDR1 is GTSNPN and CDR2 is SVGIG in the germline V gene (reference sequence). CDR3 in DNA: TGTGCCTGGAGTAACCAGGACTACGAGCAGTACTTC. Its protein product is CAWSNQDYEQYF.

The V and J genes are TRBV18 and TRBJ1-2, with 8 nucleotides matching TRBD1. The CDR3 has 13 residues. Germline V lookup: CDR1 KGHSH, CDR2 LQKENI. V shed 5 bases and J 6 bases; nucleotides not matched to a gene: 5. The CDR3 coding sequence is TGTGCCAGCTCATACAAACAGGGGGATGGCTACACCTTC. This translates into CASSYKQGDGYTF.

The V and J genes are TRBV28 and TRBJ2-2; D may be TRBD2 (7 bases). V gave up 3 bases and J gave up 4 bases, with 15 bases separating them. The CDR3 loop spans 16 amino acids. Germline lookup yields CDR1 MDHEN and CDR2 SYDVKM. This CDR3 reads CASSFLIGGLTGELFF. The CDR3 coding sequence is TGTGCCAGCAGTTTTCTTATCGGGGGGCTCACCGGGGAGCTGTTTTTT. Filled out from reference TRBV28 and TRBJ2-2, the complete variable domain reads DVKVTQSSRYLVKRTGEKVFLECVQDMDHENMFWYRQDPGLGLRLIYFSYDVKMKEKGDIPEGYSVSREKKERFSLILESASTNQTSMYLCASSFLIGGLTGELFFGEGSRLTVL.

The rearrangement links TRBV27 to TRBJ2-1, with D maybe TRBD2 (5 bases). Germline V gene lookup returns CDR1 MNHEY and CDR2 SMNVEV (reference sequence). Trimming removed 5 bases from V and 7 bases from J, with 15 bases in between. There are 14 residues in the CDR3. DNA for the CDR3: TGTGCCAGCAGTCGATTGACTACCTTTAATGAGCAGTTCTTC. It yields the protein CASSRLTTFNEQFF.

With respect to this clone: Its ends do not fully match the called genes, so a read error is possible. The same CDR3 also results from other DNA sequences found in this sample. V and J are TRBV18 and TRBJ2-7, with TRBD1 matching over 10 bases. Germline-derived CDR1 and CDR2 are KGHSH and LQKENI. This CDR3 comprises 15 residues. The CDR3 loop reads CASSPPGQGTYEQYF. As DNA, the CDR3 is TGTGCCAGCTCTCCACCGGGACAGGGGACCTACGAGCAGTACTTC.

This clone was seen more than once but under ten times. This chain links TRBV5-8 with TRBJ1-5, with 7 bases matching TRBD1. In germline, CDR1 is SGHTS, CDR2 YDEGEE. V dropped 1 base and J dropped 0; count of bases not matched to a gene: 7. The CDR3 has 17 residues. CDR3 in amino acids: CASSLITGDPSNQPQHF. The CDR3 nucleotides are TGTGCCAGCAGCTTGATAACAGGGGACCCTAGCAATCAGCCCCAGCATTTT.